The rows below give T cell receptor beta chains drawn from one sample of a study of T cells after yellow fever vaccination. TCRdb reanalysed the 5' RACE reads using MiXCR and keeps one entry per CDR3 protein. This table has around 180,000 distinct CDR3 sequences, 5.5% to 7.5% appearing once. This specimen consisted of CD4+ T cells sorted from PBMCs, obtained on the day of the first yellow fever vaccination. These receptors were obtained from a man younger than 35 who received the YFV17D yellow fever vaccine. Both conserved end residues are part of each CDR3. Each record gives: J gene, V gene, CDR3 protein.

TRBJ2-3 | TRBV7-3 | CASSSSALGTPQYF
TRBJ2-2 | TRBV5-1 | CASSRSSNTGELFF
TRBJ1-1 | TRBV6-5 | CASSYSLGGNTEAFF
TRBJ1-1 | TRBV7-2 | CASSLAGQGIVYTEAFF
TRBJ2-1 | TRBV5-4 | CASKSGTGGGNEQFF
TRBJ2-1 | TRBV5-1 | CASRGQGLPSYNEQFF
TRBJ2-3 | TRBV18 | CASSPPGSRVGTDTQYF
TRBJ1-1 | TRBV4-2 | CASSQDPKTTEAFF
TRBJ1-2 | TRBV6-1 | CASSEQYFGYTF
TRBJ2-7 | TRBV23-1 | CASSQRTSGGPGYEQYF
TRBJ1-1 | TRBV7-2 | CASSARTTEAFF
TRBJ2-7 | TRBV9 | CASSVDSEVQYF
TRBJ1-2 | TRBV5-1 | CASSVQGQGWDGYTF
TRBJ1-4 | TRBV4-1 | CASSQSRAATNEKLFF
TRBJ2-7 | TRBV7-2 | CASSREGRQGEQYF
TRBJ2-3 | TRBV6-5 | CASSYGLGTDTQYF
TRBJ2-5 | TRBV7-3 | CASSPAGSGGPGRETQYF
TRBJ1-6 | TRBV6-5 | CASRWTGLGSPLHF
TRBJ1-1 | TRBV5-1 | CASSLGGGGTEAFF
TRBJ2-3 | TRBV23-1 | CASSQRHDTDTQYF
TRBJ2-3 | TRBV19 | CASSDSTGGFTDTQYF
TRBJ2-4 | TRBV11-2 | CASSLRRAGGLAKNIQYF
TRBJ1-5 | TRBV6-2/TRBV6-3 | CASKLQGANQPQHF
TRBJ2-5 | TRBV20-1 | CSARGVAGRLLQETQYF
TRBJ2-1 | TRBV2 | CASSAGTRTNSMKQFF
TRBJ1-6 | TRBV7-3 | CASSLRQGGSSPLHF
TRBJ1-6 | TRBV10-3 | CAISDSSDRVGSPLHF
TRBJ2-3 | TRBV29-1 | CSVRLDSTDTQYF
TRBJ2-7 | TRBV6-1 | CASVAQGGPYEQYF
TRBJ2-3 | TRBV27 | CASGDISTDTQYF
TRBJ1-1 | TRBV5-1 | CASSLGGHMNTEAFF
TRBJ2-6 | TRBV7-6 | CASSLSRQGSSGANVLTF
TRBJ2-3 | TRBV9 | CASSPRGGDTQYF
TRBJ2-3 | TRBV29-1 | CSVDGGGAQDTQYF
TRBJ1-3 | TRBV5-6 | CASTVGGRSSGNTIYF
TRBJ1-2 | TRBV4-1 | CASSQADFMKGYTF
TRBJ1-5 | TRBV29-1 | CSVVWQGGDQPQHF
TRBJ2-3 | TRBV5-1 | CASSFGGGDTQYF
TRBJ2-2 | TRBV7-2 | CASSFRQNTGELFF
TRBJ2-5 | TRBV4-3 | CASSQDWGKETQYF
TRBJ2-5 | TRBV11-2 | CASSLVLAGGLGIETQYF
TRBJ2-1 | TRBV29-1 | CSDRGASGDEQFF
TRBJ1-6 | TRBV6-5 | CASRQGGFSGSPLHF
TRBJ2-3 | TRBV20-1 | CSAPQGLSTDTQYF
TRBJ2-3 | TRBV29-1 | CSVRKDTQYF
TRBJ2-2 | TRBV5-1 | CASSFTAADFGELFF
TRBJ2-7 | TRBV7-2 | CASSLSGISYEQYF
TRBJ1-4 | TRBV20-1 | CSARDPRVEEKLFF
TRBJ2-2 | TRBV4-1 | CASSQADRANTGELFF